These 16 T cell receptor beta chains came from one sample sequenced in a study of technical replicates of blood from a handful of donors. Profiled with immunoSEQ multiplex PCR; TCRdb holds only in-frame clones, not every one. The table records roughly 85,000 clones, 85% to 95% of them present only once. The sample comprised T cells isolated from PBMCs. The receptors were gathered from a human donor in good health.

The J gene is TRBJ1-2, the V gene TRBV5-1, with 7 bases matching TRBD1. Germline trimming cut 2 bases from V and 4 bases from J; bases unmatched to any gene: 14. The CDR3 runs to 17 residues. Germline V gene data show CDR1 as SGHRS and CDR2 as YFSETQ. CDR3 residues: CASSFLQGPPGSYGYTF. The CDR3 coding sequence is TGCGCCAGCAGCTTTTTACAGGGGCCGCCGGGTAGCTATGGCTACACCTTC.

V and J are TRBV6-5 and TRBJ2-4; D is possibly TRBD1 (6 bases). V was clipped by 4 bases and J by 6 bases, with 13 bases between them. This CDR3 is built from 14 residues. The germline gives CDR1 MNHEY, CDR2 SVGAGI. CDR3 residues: CASSSWTDLNIQYF. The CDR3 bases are TGTGCCAGCAGTTCTTGGACAGACTTAAACATTCAGTACTTC.

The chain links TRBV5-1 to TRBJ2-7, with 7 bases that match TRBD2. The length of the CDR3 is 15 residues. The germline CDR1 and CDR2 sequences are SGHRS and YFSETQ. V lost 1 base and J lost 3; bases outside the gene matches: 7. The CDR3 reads CASSLRLADYYEQYF. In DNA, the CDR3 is TGCGCCAGCAGCTTGAGGCTAGCGGACTACTACGAGCAGTACTTC.

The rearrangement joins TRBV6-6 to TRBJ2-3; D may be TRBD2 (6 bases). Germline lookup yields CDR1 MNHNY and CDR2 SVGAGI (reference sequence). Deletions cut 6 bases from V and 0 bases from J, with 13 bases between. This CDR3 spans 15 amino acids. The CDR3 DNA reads TGTGCCAGCAGGGAATGGGGGACTAGCACAGATACGCAGTATTTT. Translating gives CASREWGTSTDTQYF.

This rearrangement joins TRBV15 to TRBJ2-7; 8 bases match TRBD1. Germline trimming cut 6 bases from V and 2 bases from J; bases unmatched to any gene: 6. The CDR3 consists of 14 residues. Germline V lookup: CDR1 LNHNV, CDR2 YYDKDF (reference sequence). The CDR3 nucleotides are TGTGCCACCAGTTCTGACAGGGGACCCTACGAGCAGTACTTC. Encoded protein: CATSSDRGPYEQYF.

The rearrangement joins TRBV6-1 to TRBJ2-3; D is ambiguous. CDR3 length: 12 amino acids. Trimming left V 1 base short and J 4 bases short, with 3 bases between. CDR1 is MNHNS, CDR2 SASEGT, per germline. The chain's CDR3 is CASSEGPDTQYF. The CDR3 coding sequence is TGTGCCAGCAGTGAAGGGCCAGATACGCAGTATTTT.

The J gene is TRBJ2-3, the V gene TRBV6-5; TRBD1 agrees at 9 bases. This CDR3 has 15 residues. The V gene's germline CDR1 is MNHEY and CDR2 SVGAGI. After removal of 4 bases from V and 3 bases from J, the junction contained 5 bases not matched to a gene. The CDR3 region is CASSWDRDGTDTQYF. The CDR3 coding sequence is TGTGCCAGCAGTTGGGACAGGGATGGGACAGATACGCAGTATTTT.

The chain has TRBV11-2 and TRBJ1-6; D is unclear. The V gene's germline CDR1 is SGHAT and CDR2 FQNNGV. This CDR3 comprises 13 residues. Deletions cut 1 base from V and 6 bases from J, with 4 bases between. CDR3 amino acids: CASSLGGNSPLHF. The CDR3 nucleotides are TGTGCCAGCAGCTTAGGAGGTAATTCACCCCTCCACTTT. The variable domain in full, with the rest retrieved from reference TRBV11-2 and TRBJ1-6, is EAGVAQSPRYKIIEKRQSVAFWCNPISGHATLYWYQQILGQGPKLLIQFQNNGVVDDSQLPKDRFSAERLKGVDSTLKIQPAKLEDSAVYLCASSLGGNSPLHFGNGTRLTVT.

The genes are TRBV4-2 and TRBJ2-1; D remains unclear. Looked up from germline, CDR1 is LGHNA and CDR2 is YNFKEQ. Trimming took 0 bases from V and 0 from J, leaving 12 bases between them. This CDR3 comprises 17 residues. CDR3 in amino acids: CASSQDLSASSYNEQFF. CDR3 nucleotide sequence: TGTGCCAGCAGCCAAGATTTGAGCGCCAGCTCCTACAATGAGCAGTTCTTC.

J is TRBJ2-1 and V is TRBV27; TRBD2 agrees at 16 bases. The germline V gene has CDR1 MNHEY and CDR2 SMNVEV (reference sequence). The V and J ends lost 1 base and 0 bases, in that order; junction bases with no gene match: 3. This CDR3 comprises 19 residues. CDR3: CASSLLGLAGGGSYNEQFF. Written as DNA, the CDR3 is TGTGCCAGCAGTTTATTGGGACTAGCGGGAGGGGGCTCCTACAATGAGCAGTTCTTC.

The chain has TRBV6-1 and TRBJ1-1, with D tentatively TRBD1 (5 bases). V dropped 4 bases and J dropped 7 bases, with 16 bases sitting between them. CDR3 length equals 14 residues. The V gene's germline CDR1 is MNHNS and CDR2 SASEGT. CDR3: CASSARAGPIEAFF. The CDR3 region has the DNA TGTGCCAGCAGTGCCCGGGCAGGGCCCATTGAAGCTTTCTTT.

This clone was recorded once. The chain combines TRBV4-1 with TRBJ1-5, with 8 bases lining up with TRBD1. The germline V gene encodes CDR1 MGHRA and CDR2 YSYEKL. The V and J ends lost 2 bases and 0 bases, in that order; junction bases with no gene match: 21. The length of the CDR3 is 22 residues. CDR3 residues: CASSQKDQGAGGIGYSNQPQHF. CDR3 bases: TGCGCCAGCAGCCAAAAGGACCAGGGGGCGGGTGGAATAGGATATAGCAATCAGCCCCAGCATTTT.

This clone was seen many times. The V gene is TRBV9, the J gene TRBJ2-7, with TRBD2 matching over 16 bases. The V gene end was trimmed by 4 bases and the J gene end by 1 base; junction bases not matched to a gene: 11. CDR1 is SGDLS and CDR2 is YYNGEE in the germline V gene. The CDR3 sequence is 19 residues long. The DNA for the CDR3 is TGTGCCAGCAGCCCTAGGTCGGGACTAGCGGGAGGGCCATCCTACGAGCAGTACTTC. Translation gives CASSPRSGLAGGPSYEQYF.

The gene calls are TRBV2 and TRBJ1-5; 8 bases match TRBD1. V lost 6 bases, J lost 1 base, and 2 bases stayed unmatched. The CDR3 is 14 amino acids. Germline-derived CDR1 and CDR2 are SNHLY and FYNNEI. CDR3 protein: CASSRTGSNQPQHF. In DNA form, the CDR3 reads TGTGCCAGCAGCCGGACAGGGAGCAATCAGCCCCAGCATTTT.

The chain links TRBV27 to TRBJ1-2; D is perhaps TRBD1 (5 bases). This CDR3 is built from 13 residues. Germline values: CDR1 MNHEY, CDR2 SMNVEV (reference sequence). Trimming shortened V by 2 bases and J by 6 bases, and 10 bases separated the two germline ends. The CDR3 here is CASSLAGLHGYTF. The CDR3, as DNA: TGTGCCAGCAGTTTAGCAGGGCTCCATGGCTACACCTTC.

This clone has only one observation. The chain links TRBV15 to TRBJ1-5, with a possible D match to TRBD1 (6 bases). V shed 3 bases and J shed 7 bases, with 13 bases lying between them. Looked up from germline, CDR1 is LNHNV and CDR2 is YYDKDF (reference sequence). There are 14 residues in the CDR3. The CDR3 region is CATSSSPQGQPQHF. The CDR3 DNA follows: TGTGCCACCAGCAGTTCCCCGCAGGGGCAGCCCCAGCATTTT.